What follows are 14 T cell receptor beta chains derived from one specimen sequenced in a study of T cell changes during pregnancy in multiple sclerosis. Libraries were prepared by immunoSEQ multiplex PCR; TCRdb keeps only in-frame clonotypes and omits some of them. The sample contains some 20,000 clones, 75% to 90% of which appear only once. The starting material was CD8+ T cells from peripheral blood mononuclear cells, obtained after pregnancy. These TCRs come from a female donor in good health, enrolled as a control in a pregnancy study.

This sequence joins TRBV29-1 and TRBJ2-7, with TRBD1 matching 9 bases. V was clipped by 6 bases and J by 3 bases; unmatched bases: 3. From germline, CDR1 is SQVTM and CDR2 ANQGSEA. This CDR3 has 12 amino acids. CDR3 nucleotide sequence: TGCAGCGTACGGACAGGGGACTACGAGCAGTACTTC. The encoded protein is CSVRTGDYEQYF.

The CDR3 region has the DNA TGTGCCAGAGGCCCCACAGGGGGCAGCGACCAAGAGACCCAGTACTTC. Translating gives CARGPTGGSDQETQYF. The V and J genes are TRBV2 and TRBJ2-5; 9 bases are a match to TRBD1. The V and J ends lost 9 bases and 0 bases, in that order; junction bases with no gene match: 11. The germline V gene encodes CDR1 SNHLY and CDR2 FYNNEI. The CDR3 totals 16 residues. The full variable domain, in which reference TRBV2 and TRBJ2-5 provide the parts outside the CDR3, is EPEVTQTPSHQVTQMGQEVILRCVPISNHLYFYWYRQILGQKVEFLVSFYNNEISEKSEIFDDQFSVERPDGSNFTLKIRSTKLEDSAMYFCARGPTGGSDQETQYFGPGTRLLVL.

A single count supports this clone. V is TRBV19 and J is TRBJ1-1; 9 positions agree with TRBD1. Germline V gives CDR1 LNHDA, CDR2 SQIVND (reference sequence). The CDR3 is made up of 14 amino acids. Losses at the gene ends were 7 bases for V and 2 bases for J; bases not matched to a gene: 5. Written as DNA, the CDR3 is TGTGCCAGTATGGGGACAGGGTACAACACTGAAGCTTTCTTT. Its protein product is CASMGTGYNTEAFF. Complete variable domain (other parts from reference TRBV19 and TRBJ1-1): DGGITQSPKYLFRKEGQNVTLSCEQNLNHDAMYWYRQDPGQGLRLIYYSQIVNDFQKGDIAEGYSVSREKKESFPLTVTSAQKNPTAFYLCASMGTGYNTEAFFGQGTRLTVV.

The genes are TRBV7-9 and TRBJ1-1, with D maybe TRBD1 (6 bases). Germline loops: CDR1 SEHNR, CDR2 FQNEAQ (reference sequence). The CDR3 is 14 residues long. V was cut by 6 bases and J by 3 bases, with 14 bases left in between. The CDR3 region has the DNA TGTGCCAGCAGGCCCAGGGAGGGGGACACTGAAGCTTTCTTT. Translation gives CASRPREGDTEAFF. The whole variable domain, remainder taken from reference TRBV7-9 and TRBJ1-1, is DTGVSQNPRHKITKRGQNVTFRCDPISEHNRLYWYRQTLGQGPEFLTYFQNEAQLEKSRLLSDRFSAERPKGSFSTLEIQRTEQGDSAMYLCASRPREGDTEAFFGQGTRLTVV.

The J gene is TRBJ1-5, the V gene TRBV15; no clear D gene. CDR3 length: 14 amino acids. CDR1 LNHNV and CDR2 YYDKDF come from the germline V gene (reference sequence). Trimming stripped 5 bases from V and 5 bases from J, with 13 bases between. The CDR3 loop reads CATSSPLRDQPQHF. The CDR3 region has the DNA TGTGCCACCAGCTCGCCCTTGAGGGATCAGCCCCAGCATTTT.

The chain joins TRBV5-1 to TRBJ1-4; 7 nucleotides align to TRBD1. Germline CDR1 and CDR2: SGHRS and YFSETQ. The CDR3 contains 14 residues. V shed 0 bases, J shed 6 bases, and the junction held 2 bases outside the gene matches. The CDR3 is CASSLGQGDEKLFF. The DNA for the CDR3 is TGCGCCAGCAGCTTGGGCCAGGGGGATGAAAAACTGTTTTTT. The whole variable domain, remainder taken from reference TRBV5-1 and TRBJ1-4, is KAGVTQTPRYLIKTRGQQVTLSCSPISGHRSVSWYQQTPGQGLQFLFEYFSETQRNKGNFPGRFSGRQFSNSRSEMNVSTLELGDSALYLCASSLGQGDEKLFFGSGTQLSVL.

In DNA, the CDR3 is TGTGCCAGCAGTTGGGAGTTCCCCTCTGGAAACACCATATATTTT. Its translation: CASSWEFPSGNTIYF. The chain links TRBV28 to TRBJ1-3; no definite D call. Germline assignment: CDR1 MDHEN and CDR2 SYDVKM. This CDR3 spans 15 amino acids. V lost 4 bases and J lost 0, with 10 bases in between.

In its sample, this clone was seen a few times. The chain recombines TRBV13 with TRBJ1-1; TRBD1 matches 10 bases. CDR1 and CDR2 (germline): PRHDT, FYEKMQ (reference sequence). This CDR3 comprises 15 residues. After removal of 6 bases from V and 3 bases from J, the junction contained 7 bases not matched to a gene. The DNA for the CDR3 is TGTGCCAGCAGTCGGACAGGGGGTGGGGACACTGAAGCTTTCTTT. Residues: CASSRTGGGDTEAFF.

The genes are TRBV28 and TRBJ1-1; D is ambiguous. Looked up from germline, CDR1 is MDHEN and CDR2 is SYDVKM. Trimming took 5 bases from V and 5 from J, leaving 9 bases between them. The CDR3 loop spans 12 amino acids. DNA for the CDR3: TGTGCCAGCAGTCTCCCCGAGACTGAAGCTTTCTTT. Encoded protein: CASSLPETEAFF.

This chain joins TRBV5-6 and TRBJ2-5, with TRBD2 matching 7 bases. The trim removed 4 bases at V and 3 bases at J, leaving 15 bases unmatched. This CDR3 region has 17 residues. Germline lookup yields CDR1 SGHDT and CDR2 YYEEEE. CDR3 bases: TGTGCCAGCAGCCCCTCCGTAGCGGGTACAAAAGAAGAGACCCAGTACTTC. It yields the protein CASSPSVAGTKEETQYF.

The CDR3 DNA is TGTGCCAGTAGTATAGTGGGGCCCGGGACAGGGACCTACGAGCAGTACTTC. Protein sequence: CASSIVGPGTGTYEQYF. The rearrangement joins TRBV19 to TRBJ2-7, with 9 bases aligning to TRBD1. Losses at the gene ends were 1 base for V and 2 bases for J; bases not matched to a gene: 9. CDR3 size: 17 residues. Germline values: CDR1 LNHDA, CDR2 SQIVND (reference sequence). The variable domain in full, with the rest retrieved from reference TRBV19 and TRBJ2-7, is DGGITQSPKYLFRKEGQNVTLSCEQNLNHDAMYWYRQDPGQGLRLIYYSQIVNDFQKGDIAEGYSVSREKKESFPLTVTSAQKNPTAFYLCASSIVGPGTGTYEQYFGPGTRLTVT.

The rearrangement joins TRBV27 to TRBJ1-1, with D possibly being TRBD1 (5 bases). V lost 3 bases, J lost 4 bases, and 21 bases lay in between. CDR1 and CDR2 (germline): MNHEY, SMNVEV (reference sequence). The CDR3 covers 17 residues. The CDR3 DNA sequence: TGTGCCAGCAGTTTTTCTGGAGGTGGGGGGGTTAGCACTGAAGCTTTCTTT. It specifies CASSFSGGGGVSTEAFF.

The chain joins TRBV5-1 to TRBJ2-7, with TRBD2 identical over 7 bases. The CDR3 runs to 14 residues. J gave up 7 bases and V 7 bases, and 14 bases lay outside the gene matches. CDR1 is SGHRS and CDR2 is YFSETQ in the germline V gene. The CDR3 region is CASHSREAGVEQYF. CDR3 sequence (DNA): TGCGCCAGCCACTCCCGGGAGGCGGGGGTTGAGCAGTACTTC.

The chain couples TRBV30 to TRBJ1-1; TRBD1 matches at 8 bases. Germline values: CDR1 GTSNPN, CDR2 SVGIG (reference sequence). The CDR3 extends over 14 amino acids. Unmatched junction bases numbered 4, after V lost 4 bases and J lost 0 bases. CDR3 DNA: TGTGCCTGGAACCTGGGACAGGTGAACACTGAAGCTTTCTTT. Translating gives CAWNLGQVNTEAFF. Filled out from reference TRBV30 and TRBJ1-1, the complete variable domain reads SQTIHQWPATLVQPVGSPLSLECTVEGTSNPNLYWYRQAAGRGLQLLFYSVGIGQISSEVPQNLSASRPQDRQFILSSKKLLLSDSGFYLCAWNLGQVNTEAFFGQGTRLTVV.